This T cell receptor (beta chain) was captured in a study of cytomegalovirus exposure and HLA in healthy donors. The study ran its PCR with 60 Vbeta and 13 Jbeta primers. Assay: immunoSEQ multiplex PCR; the TCRdb copy retains only in-frame clones and omits some. The sample holds 300,000 or so clones, almost 85% seen once. The germline V gene encodes CDR1 SQVTM and CDR2 ANQGSEA. The CDR3 extends over 14 amino acids. Trimming stripped 6 bases from V and 2 bases from J, with 16 bases between. Comment on this clone: Its antigen is currently unknown.

Study outcomes and limitations: Analyses of presence/absence relied on an assumption of roughly uniform sequencing depth across donors.

This sequence was found in a woman aged 40 to 55 in good health and CMV-seropositive. Sequencing used PBMCs. The chain carries TRBV29-1 and TRBJ1-1; D gene ambiguous. CDR3 bases: TGCAGCGTCCTCCTAAACGCCATTAACACTGAAGCTTTCTTT. It yields the protein CSVLLNAINTEAFF.